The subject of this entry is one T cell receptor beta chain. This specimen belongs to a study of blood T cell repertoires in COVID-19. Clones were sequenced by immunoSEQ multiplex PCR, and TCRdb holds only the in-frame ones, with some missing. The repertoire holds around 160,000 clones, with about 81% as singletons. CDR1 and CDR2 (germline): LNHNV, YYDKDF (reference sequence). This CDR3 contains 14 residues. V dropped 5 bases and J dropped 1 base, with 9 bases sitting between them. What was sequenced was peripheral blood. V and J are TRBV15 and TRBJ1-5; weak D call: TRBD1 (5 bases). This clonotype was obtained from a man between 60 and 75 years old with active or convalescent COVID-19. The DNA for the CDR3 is TGTGCCACCAGCGGGGGAGGCAGCAATCAGCCCCAGCATTTT. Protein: CATSGGGSNQPQHF.